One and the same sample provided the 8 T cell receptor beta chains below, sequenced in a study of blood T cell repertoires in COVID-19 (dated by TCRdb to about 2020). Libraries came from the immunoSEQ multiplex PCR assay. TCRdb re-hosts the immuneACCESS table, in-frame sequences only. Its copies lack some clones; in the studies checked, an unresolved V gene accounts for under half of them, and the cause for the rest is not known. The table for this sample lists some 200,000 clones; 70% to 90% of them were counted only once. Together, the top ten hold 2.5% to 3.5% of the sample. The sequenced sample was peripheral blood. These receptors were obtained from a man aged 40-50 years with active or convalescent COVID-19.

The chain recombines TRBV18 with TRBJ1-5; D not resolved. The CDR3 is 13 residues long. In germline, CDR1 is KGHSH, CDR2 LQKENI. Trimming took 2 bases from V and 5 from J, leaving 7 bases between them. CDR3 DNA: TGTGCCAGCTCACCATCCCGGGATCAGCCCCAGCATTTT. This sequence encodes CASSPSRDQPQHF.

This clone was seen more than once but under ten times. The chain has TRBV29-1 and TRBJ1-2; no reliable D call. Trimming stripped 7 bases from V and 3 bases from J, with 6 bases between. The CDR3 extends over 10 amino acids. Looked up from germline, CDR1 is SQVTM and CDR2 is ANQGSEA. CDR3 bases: TGCAGCGCCCGGGACTATGGCTACACCTTC. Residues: CSARDYGYTF.

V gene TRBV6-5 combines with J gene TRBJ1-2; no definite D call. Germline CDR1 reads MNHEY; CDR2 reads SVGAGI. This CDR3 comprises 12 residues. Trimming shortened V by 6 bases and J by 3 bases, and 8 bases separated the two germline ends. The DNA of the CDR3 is TGTGCCAGCAGGGTCGGAGACTATGGCTACACCTTC. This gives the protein CASRVGDYGYTF.

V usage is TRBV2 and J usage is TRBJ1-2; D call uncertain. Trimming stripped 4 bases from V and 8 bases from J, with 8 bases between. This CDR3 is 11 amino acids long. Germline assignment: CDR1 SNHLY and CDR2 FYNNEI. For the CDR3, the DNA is TGTGCCAGCAGTGCCCCAGGAGGCTACACCTTC. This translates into CASSAPGGYTF.

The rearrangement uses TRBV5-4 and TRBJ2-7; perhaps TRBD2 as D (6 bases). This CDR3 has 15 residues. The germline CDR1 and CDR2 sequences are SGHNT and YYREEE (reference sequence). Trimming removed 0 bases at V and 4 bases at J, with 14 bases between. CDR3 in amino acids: CASSLEGSGKYEQYF. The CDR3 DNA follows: TGTGCCAGCAGCTTGGAGGGTAGCGGAAAATACGAGCAGTACTTC.

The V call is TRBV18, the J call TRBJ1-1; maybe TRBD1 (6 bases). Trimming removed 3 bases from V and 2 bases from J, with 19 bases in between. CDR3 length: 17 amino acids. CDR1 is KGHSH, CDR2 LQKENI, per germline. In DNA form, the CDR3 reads TGTGCCAGCTCACCTTCGCCGGGGGGCAGGGGAAACACTGAAGCTTTCTTT. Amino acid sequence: CASSPSPGGRGNTEAFF.

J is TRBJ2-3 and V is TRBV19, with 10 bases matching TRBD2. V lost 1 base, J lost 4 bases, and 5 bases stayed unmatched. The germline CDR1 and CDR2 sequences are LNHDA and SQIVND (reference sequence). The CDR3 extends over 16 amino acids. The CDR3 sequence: CASSIGASGGADTQYF. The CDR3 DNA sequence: TGTGCCAGTAGTATAGGGGCTAGCGGGGGAGCAGATACGCAGTATTTT.

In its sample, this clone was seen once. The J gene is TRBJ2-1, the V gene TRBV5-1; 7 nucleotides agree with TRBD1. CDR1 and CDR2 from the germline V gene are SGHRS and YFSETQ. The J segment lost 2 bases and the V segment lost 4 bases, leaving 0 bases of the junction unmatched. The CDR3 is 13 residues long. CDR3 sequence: CASSGQAYNEQFF. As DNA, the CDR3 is TGCGCCAGCAGCGGACAGGCCTACAATGAGCAGTTCTTC.